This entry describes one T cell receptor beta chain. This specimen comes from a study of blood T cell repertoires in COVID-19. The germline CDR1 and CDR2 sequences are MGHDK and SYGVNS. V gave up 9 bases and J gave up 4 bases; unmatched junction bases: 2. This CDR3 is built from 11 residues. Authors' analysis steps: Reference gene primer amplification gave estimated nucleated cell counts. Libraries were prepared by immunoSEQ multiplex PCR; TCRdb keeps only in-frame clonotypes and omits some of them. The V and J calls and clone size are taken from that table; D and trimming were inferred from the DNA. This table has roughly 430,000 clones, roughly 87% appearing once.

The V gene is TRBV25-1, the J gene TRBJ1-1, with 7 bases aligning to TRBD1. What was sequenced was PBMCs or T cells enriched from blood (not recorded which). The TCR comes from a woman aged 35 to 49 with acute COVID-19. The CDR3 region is CASRGPTEAFF. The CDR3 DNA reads TGTGCCAGTAGGGGGCCCACTGAAGCTTTCTTT.